Listed here are 12 T cell receptor beta chains from one sample, sequenced in a study of T cell changes during pregnancy in multiple sclerosis. TCRdb keeps only in-frame clones here, not all; method: immunoSEQ multiplex PCR. Of some 87,000 clones detected, roughly 96% appear once; the ten largest clones hold roughly 1.1%. Sequences were derived from peripheral blood, sampled in the second trimester of pregnancy. The source of these receptors is a female donor with multiple sclerosis, enrolled in a pregnancy study.

The chain joins TRBV30 to TRBJ1-1; D is unresolved. In germline, CDR1 is GTSNPN, CDR2 SVGIG (reference sequence). This CDR3 comprises 14 residues. The V end was cut by 0 bases, the J end by 0 bases, with 8 bases between. The DNA of the CDR3 is TGTGCCTGGAGTGTAGCCCTCATGAACACTGAAGCTTTCTTT. Protein: CAWSVALMNTEAFF.

V is TRBV5-6 and J is TRBJ1-2; TRBD1 might be the D (6 bases). The germline V gene has CDR1 SGHDT and CDR2 YYEEEE. V was pared by 4 bases and J by 7 bases, with 17 bases between. The CDR3 has 14 amino acids. The CDR3 protein is CASSPLAGVGGYTF. The CDR3, as DNA: TGTGCCAGCAGCCCCCTAGCAGGGGTTGGTGGCTACACCTTC.

V gene TRBV30 combines with J gene TRBJ2-1, with 7 nucleotides matching TRBD2. With 2 bases clipped from V and 0 bases from J, the junction kept 7 bases outside the gene matches. The CDR3 has 16 residues. Germline V gene lookup returns CDR1 GTSNPN and CDR2 SVGIG (reference sequence). CDR3 in amino acids: CAWSPQASGSYNEQFF. The DNA of the CDR3 is TGTGCCTGGAGTCCACAGGCTAGCGGCTCCTACAATGAGCAGTTCTTC.

The chain links TRBV4-1 to TRBJ2-7; TRBD2 might be the D (6 bases). Germline V gene data show CDR1 as MGHRA and CDR2 as YSYEKL. This CDR3 region has 14 residues. The ends were cut back, 1 base at V and 3 bases at J, with 10 bases in the middle. CDR3 sequence reads: CASSQAGTYYEQYF. The CDR3 region has the DNA TGCGCCAGCAGCCAAGCCGGGACTTACTACGAGCAGTACTTC.

Notes on this clone: This sample also contains other DNA sequences that code for the same CDR3. J is TRBJ2-7 and V is TRBV27, with a weak D call TRBD2 (5 bases). Per the germline V gene, CDR1 is MNHEY and CDR2 is SMNVEV (reference sequence). Trimming stripped 0 bases from V and 2 bases from J, with 8 bases between. The CDR3 spans 14 residues. Here the CDR3 reads CASSLSTGTYEQYF. CDR3 nucleotides: TGTGCCAGCAGTTTATCGACGGGAACCTACGAGCAGTACTTC.

The chain combines TRBV14 with TRBJ2-7, with D maybe TRBD2 (5 bases). This CDR3 has 17 residues. Trimming cost V 1 base and J 1 base, with 17 bases left between them. CDR1 and CDR2 (germline): SGHDN, FVKESK. CDR3 DNA sequence: TGTGCCAGCAGCCAAGGGGTCTGGGAGAGAGGTTCCTACGAGCAGTACTTC. This sequence encodes CASSQGVWERGSYEQYF.

This chain joins TRBV4-3 and TRBJ1-3; TRBD1 might be the D (6 bases). Germline loops: CDR1 LGHNA, CDR2 YSLEER. The germline V and J ends were trimmed by 2 bases and 0 bases, with 11 bases remaining between them. CDR3 size: 16 residues. CDR3 nucleotide sequence: TGCGCCAGCAGCCAAAGAGGGGGTCCCTCTGGAAACACCATATATTTT. Its protein is CASSQRGGPSGNTIYF.

The chain is built from TRBV12-5 and TRBJ1-4, with a tentative D call TRBD1 (6 bases). Germline V gene data show CDR1 as LGHNT and CDR2 as FRNRAP. The CDR3 runs to 14 residues. Trimming shortened V by 4 bases and J by 0 bases, and 6 bases separated the two germline ends. The CDR3 DNA reads TGTGCTAGTGGTTCAGGGGCAACTAATGAAAAACTGTTTTTT. As protein: CASGSGATNEKLFF.

The chain links TRBV15 to TRBJ2-2; 8 nucleotides align to TRBD2. Trimming cost V 8 bases and J 7 bases; bases outside gene matches: 9. The CDR3 extends over 14 amino acids. CDR1 LNHNV and CDR2 YYDKDF come from the germline V gene (reference sequence). The CDR3 region has the DNA TGTGCCACCGACACGGGAGGGGCCGTCGGGGAGCTGTTTTTT. Encoded protein: CATDTGGAVGELFF.

The chain combines TRBV5-1 with TRBJ1-5; 7 bases fit TRBD1. V lost 4 bases, J lost 6 bases, and 10 bases stayed unmatched. The CDR3 consists of 15 residues. Germline V gene lookup returns CDR1 SGHRS and CDR2 YFSETQ. The CDR3 loop is CASSPYIRGRQPQHF. CDR3 coding DNA: TGCGCCAGCAGCCCCTACATAAGGGGGCGTCAGCCCCAGCATTTT.

The genes are TRBV6-5 and TRBJ1-1, with TRBD1 as a possible D gene (5 bases). Germline V gene lookup returns CDR1 MNHEY and CDR2 SVGAGI. V gave up 4 bases and J gave up 6 bases, with 15 bases separating them. The CDR3 has 14 amino acids. The CDR3 region is CASSSSRAEPEAFF. The DNA of the CDR3 is TGTGCCAGCAGTTCGTCCAGGGCGGAACCTGAAGCTTTCTTT.

This rearrangement joins TRBV5-6 to TRBJ2-3, with a tentative D call TRBD2 (6 bases). Germline lookup yields CDR1 SGHDT and CDR2 YYEEEE. V lost 4 bases to trimming and J lost 0 bases, with 15 bases between them. This CDR3 is 16 amino acids long. The chain's CDR3 is CASSTRDSLSTDTQYF. CDR3 nucleotides: TGTGCCAGCAGCACCCGGGACTCCTTAAGCACAGATACGCAGTATTTT.